This T cell receptor beta chain was identified in a study of T cell responses to AZD1222 COVID-19 vaccine. Notes on the study in general: Among AZD1222 vaccinees, only 5 to 7 were seropositive at baseline.

This clone has a single count. The antigen is unknown. CDR3 size: 16 residues. The germline gives CDR1 SGHDN, CDR2 FVKESK. V trimming: 0 bases; J trimming: 11 bases; junction bases outside the gene matches: 10. Sequencing was performed with immunoSEQ multiplex PCR; in TCRdb, only in-frame clones are kept and a portion is missing. Of more than 100,000 clones in the sample, about 85% were seen once. The clonotype comes from an adult in good health. The chain has TRBV14 and TRBJ1-6, with TRBD1 identical over 7 bases. The specimen comprised peripheral blood, sampled on day 0 of AZD1222 vaccination. The CDR3 DNA follows: TGTGCCAGCAGCCAAGATCCGAGACAGGGTAGTCCACCCCTCCACTTT. Protein: CASSQDPRQGSPPLHF.